This paragraph reports one TCR beta chain. This clonotype was seen many times. It lacks a known antigen. No base quality information exists; no much larger clone differs at one position. Lymph node samples were obtained from the axillary draining lymph nodes of breast cancer patients. This entry belongs to a study of breast tumors, draining lymph nodes, adjacent tissues (dated by TCRdb to the mid-2010s). Some background on the complete study: The study compared TCR beta repertoires across tumor, adjacent nontumor tissue and axillary lymph nodes from breast cancer patients. The study aimed to assess the relationships and possible T-cell exchange between tumor, surrounding tissue and draining lymph node repertoires in human breast cancer. The investigation overall reported the following: Tumors showed preferential V and J gene usage, and their T-cell repertoire diversity fell below that of lymph nodes yet above that of nontumor tissue. Rather than being directly demonstrated, the conclusion that tumor T cells originate in lymph nodes was presented as consistent with a hypothesis. A scenario in which most tumor T cells derive from the lymph node and then expand within tumor tissue was judged to be consistent with the data. The similarity between tumor and nontumor tissue repertoires was significantly greater in luminal-like breast cancer than in basal-like breast cancer.

TCRdb records Illumina HiSeq 2000 as the sequencer. Multiplex PCR amplification was used to generate the TCR beta chain libraries. The amplified TCR beta chain products were analyzed by high-throughput sequencing. TCRdb reanalyzed the raw reads on its own, using fastp at Q25 for trimming and MiXCR for clone calling, and kept in-frame beta chains. Every distinct CDR3 protein forms one entry, paired with its most common genes and DNA. The sample contains some 150,000 distinct CDR3 sequences, 20% to 25% of them found a single time. Roughly 2.8% of the sample belongs to the ten largest clones. From cysteine to phenylalanine, the CDR3 is 15 amino acids long. The CDR3 DNA has 45 bases and is translated from base 1. Trimming accounts for 3 bases at V and 3 bases at J, while the number of junction bases matched to no gene is 6. The germline V gene specifies MNHNS as CDR1 and SASEGT as CDR2.

Input material: axillary lymph node tissue. This chain joins TRBV6-1 to TRBJ2-3; 7 bases in between match TRBD1. This TCR was recovered from a female donor with breast cancer. Some clones in this sample may be carry-over from other donors' samples. In nucleotide form, the sequence is TGTGCCAGCAGTGATGGAGACAGGGTGACAGATACGCAGTATTTT. It specifies CASSDGDRVTDTQYF.